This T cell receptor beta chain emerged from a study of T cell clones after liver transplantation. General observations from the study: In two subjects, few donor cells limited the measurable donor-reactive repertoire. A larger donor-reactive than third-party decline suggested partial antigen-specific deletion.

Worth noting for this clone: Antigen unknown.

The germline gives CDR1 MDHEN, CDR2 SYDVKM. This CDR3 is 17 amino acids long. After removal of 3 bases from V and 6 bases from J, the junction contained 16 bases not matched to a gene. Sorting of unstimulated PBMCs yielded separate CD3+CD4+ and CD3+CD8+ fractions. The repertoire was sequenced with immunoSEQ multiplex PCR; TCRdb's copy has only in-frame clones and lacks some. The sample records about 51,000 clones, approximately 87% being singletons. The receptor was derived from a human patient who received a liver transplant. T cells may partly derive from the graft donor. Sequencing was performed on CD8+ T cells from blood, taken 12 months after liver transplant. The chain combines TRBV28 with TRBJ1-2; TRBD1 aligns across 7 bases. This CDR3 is CASSFGALGRGRDGYTF. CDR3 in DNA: TGTGCCAGCAGTTTTGGGGCCCTCGGGAGGGGGCGGGATGGCTACACCTTC.